The following is a T cell receptor beta chain sequence with its context. Its target is not known. The sample belongs to a study of T cells and Merkel cell carcinoma outcomes. Study conclusions and caveats: Repertoire plus T-cell density reportedly predicted Merkel cell carcinoma outcomes.

Generated by immunoSEQ multiplex PCR, the TCRdb table keeps only in-frame clones and is missing some. The data contain about 10,000 clones, approximately 80% of them singletons. Germline-derived CDR1 and CDR2 are MNHEY and SMNVEV (reference sequence). V lost 2 bases, J lost 0 bases, and 2 bases stayed unmatched. This CDR3 is built from 15 residues. Sequenced input: tumor tissue from Merkel cell carcinoma. This rearrangement joins TRBV27 to TRBJ2-3; 7 bases fit TRBD2. This TCR came from a human donor with Merkel cell carcinoma. The CDR3 loop reads CASSLRGGSTDTQYF. CDR3 bases: TGTGCCAGCAGTTTACGCGGGGGTAGCACAGATACGCAGTATTTT.